These 6 T cell receptor beta chains were sequenced from one sample in a study of T cell responses to AZD1222 COVID-19 vaccine. TCRdb keeps only in-frame clones here, not all; method: immunoSEQ multiplex PCR. The repertoire has about 56,000 clones, around nine tenths of them found once; the top ten carry roughly 14%. Sequences were derived from peripheral blood, sampled on day 0 of AZD1222 vaccination. The origin of the receptors is an adult in good health.

The chain recombines TRBV5-4 with TRBJ1-2; 8 nucleotides align to TRBD1. J gave up 3 bases and V 4 bases, and 11 bases lay outside the gene matches. There are 16 residues in the CDR3. Germline-derived CDR1 and CDR2 are SGHNT and YYREEE (reference sequence). CDR3 in DNA: TGTGCCAGCAGCCCCGCGGCAGGGGGCTTTGACTATGGCTACACCTTC. Protein: CASSPAAGGFDYGYTF.

The CDR3 here is CASTLGRTNTGELFF. CDR3 bases: TGTGCCAGCACCCTGGGACGGACGAACACCGGGGAGCTGTTTTTT. This chain links TRBV11-2 with TRBJ2-2; the D gene could be TRBD1 or TRBD2 (5 bases each). Trimming removed 7 bases at V and 0 bases at J, with 12 bases between. The CDR3 loop spans 15 amino acids. From germline, CDR1 is SGHAT and CDR2 FQNNGV. Filled out from reference TRBV11-2 and TRBJ2-2, the complete variable domain reads EAGVAQSPRYKIIEKRQSVAFWCNPISGHATLYWYQQILGQGPKLLIQFQNNGVVDDSQLPKDRFSAERLKGVDSTLKIQPAKLEDSAVYLCASTLGRTNTGELFFGEGSRLTVL.

The J gene is TRBJ2-1, the V gene TRBV6-4; TRBD2 agrees at 13 bases. In germline, CDR1 is MRHNA, CDR2 SNTAGT. The CDR3 is 14 residues long. The V segment lost 5 bases and the J segment 10 bases; nucleotides outside the gene matches: 5. CDR3 region: CASSPRTSGGEQFF. The CDR3 DNA is TGTGCCAGCAGTCCTAGGACTAGCGGGGGCGAGCAGTTCTTC.

This chain links TRBV10-2 with TRBJ2-7; no definite D call. The germline V gene encodes CDR1 WSHSY and CDR2 SAAADI. The V and J ends lost 4 bases and 1 base respectively, with 5 bases between them. The CDR3 totals 12 residues. This chain's CDR3 is CASSVQSYEQYF. The CDR3 DNA reads as TGCGCCAGCAGTGTACAGTCCTACGAGCAGTACTTC.

Relative to its sample, this clone is medium-sized. The DNA for the CDR3 is TGTGCCAGTACTCCGGACTATTACACCGGGGAGCTGTTTTTT. Protein sequence: CASTPDYYTGELFF. The V gene is TRBV19, the J gene TRBJ2-2, with a tentative D call TRBD2 (6 bases). The CDR3 spans 14 residues. Germline values: CDR1 LNHDA, CDR2 SQIVND (reference sequence). The V end was cut by 7 bases, the J end by 3 bases, with 12 bases between.

The rearrangement joins TRBV2 to TRBJ2-2; 10 bases are a match to TRBD2. V lost 6 bases to trimming and J lost 5 bases; unmatched junction nucleotides: 12. The CDR3 length is 17 residues. Per the germline V gene, CDR1 is SNHLY and CDR2 is FYNNEI. The CDR3 loop reads CASSNTVAGGGTGELFF. The CDR3 nucleotides read TGTGCCAGCAGCAATACCGTAGCGGGGGGCGGGACCGGGGAGCTGTTTTTT.